Listed here are 4 T cell receptor beta chains from one sample, sequenced in a study of T cells in Graves' hyperthyroidism and ophthalmopathy. Amplified regions were TCR beta CDR3 sequences from RNA transcripts. The HTBI primer set served for first-round RT-PCR of the TCR CDR3. Using its own MiXCR run on the multiplex PCR reads, TCRdb lists one record per CDR3 protein. The data show approximately 360,000 distinct CDR3 sequences, with around a quarter seen just once and around 67% held by the top ten. Sequencing input: blood. The receptor set was obtained from a man aged 45 to 65 with Graves' hyperthyroidism.

The sample holds a few counts of this clonotype. V usage is TRBV19 and J usage is TRBJ1-5; the match to TRBD1 covers 7 bases. The CDR3 length is 16 residues. Germline CDR1 is LNHDA and CDR2 is SQIVND (reference sequence). V gave up 6 bases and J gave up 3 bases; unmatched junction bases: 11. Here the CDR3 reads CASRADRAGDNQPQHF. In nucleotides, the CDR3 is TGTGCCAGTAGAGCCGACAGGGCAGGGGACAATCAGCCCCAGCATTTT.

This clonotype was counted many times. V gene TRBV2 combines with J gene TRBJ2-1; 13 nucleotides match TRBD2. Per germline, CDR1 SNHLY and CDR2 FYNNEI. The V gene end was trimmed by 3 bases and the J gene end by 10 bases; junction bases not matched to a gene: 6. This CDR3 has 15 amino acids. CDR3 bases: TGTGCCAGCAGTGATGGGACTAGCGGGATAAGGGAGCAGTTCTTC. It encodes CASSDGTSGIREQFF.

A few counts support this clonotype. The rearrangement uses TRBV3-1 and TRBJ2-2; 10 nucleotides agree with TRBD2. CDR1 and CDR2 from the germline V gene are LGHDT and YNNKEL (reference sequence). V trimming: 10 bases; J trimming: 2 bases; junction bases outside the gene matches: 10. The CDR3 has 16 amino acids. CDR3 DNA sequence: TGTGCCACCCGGCCGGGACTAGCGCAAAACACCGGGGAGCTGTTTTTT. This codes for CATRPGLAQNTGELFF. The whole variable domain, remainder taken from reference TRBV3-1 and TRBJ2-2, is DTAVSQTPKYLVTQMGNDKSIKCEQNLGHDTMYWYKQDSKKFLKIMFSYNNKELIINETVPNRFSPKSPDKAHLNLHINSLELGDSAVYFCATRPGLAQNTGELFFGEGSRLTVL.

A few counts support this clonotype. The J gene is TRBJ2-7, the V gene TRBV18; the match to TRBD1 covers 8 bases. This CDR3 comprises 15 residues. Germline V gives CDR1 KGHSH, CDR2 LQKENI. V gave up 3 bases and J gave up 2 bases; unmatched junction bases: 6. The CDR3: CASSPPGGATYEQYF. CDR3 sequence (DNA): TGTGCCAGCTCACCCCCAGGGGGCGCGACCTACGAGCAGTACTTC.